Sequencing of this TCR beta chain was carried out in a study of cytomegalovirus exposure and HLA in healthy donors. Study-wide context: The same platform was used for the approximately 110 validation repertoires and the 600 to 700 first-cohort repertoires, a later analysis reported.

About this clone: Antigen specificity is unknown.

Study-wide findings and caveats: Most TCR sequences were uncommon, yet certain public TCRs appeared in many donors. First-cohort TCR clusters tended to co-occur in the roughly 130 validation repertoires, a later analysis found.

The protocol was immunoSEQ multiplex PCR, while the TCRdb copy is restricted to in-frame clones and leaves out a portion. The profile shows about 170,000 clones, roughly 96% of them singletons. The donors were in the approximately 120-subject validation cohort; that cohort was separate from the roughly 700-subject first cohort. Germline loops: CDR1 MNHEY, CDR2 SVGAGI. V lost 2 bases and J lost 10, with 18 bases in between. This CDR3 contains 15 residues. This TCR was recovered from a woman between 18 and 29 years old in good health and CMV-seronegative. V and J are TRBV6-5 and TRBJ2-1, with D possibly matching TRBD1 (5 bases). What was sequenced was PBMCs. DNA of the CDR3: TGTGCCAGCAGTTACCCGTCGTGGGGCCTCAAGGAGCAGTTCTTC. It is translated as CASSYPSWGLKEQFF.